This entry features one T cell receptor beta chain sequence. Its antigen is not known. Method: immunoSEQ multiplex PCR; TCRdb's copy keeps in-frame clones and lacks some. The sample lists tens of thousands of clones; around nine tenths were seen once. V was clipped by 3 bases and J by 5 bases, with 16 bases between them. The CDR3 is made up of 15 amino acids. Germline values: CDR1 MNHNS, CDR2 SASEGT. The sample belongs to a study of a mutant IDH1 vaccine in newly diagnosed glioma. Study context: Patients received vaccination from 4-6 weeks after radiotherapy alone, or with temozolomide cycles.

Stated time point: week 35, safety follow-up. The vaccine gave 300 ug of a 20-mer mutant IDH1 peptide subcutaneously per dose. This material consisted of PBMCs, taken from a glioma patient whose treatment included an IDH1 peptide vaccine. This receptor was obtained from a man younger than 40 with glioma. This chain connects TRBV6-1 to TRBJ1-2, with a weak D call TRBD1 (6 bases). Written as DNA, the CDR3 is TGTGCCAGCAGTGAGCTTGGGGGCTCGGGGTATGGCTACACCTTC. This codes for CASSELGGSGYGYTF.